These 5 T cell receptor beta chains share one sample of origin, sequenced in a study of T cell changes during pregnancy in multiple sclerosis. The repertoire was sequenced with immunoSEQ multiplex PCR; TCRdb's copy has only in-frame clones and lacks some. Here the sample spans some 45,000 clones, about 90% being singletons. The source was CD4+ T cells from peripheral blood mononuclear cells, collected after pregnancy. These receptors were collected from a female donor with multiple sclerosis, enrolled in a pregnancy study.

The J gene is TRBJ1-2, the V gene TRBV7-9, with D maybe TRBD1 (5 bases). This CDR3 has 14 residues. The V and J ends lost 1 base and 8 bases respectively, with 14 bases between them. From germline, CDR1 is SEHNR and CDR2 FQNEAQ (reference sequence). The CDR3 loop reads CASSLELLGAGYTF. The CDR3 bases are TGTGCCAGCAGCTTAGAATTGTTAGGGGCGGGCTACACCTTC.

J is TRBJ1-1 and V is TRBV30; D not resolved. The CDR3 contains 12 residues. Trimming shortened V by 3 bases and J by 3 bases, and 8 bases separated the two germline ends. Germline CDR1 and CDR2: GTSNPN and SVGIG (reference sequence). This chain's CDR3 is CAWRRQDTEAFF. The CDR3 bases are TGTGCCTGGAGGCGGCAAGACACTGAAGCTTTCTTT.

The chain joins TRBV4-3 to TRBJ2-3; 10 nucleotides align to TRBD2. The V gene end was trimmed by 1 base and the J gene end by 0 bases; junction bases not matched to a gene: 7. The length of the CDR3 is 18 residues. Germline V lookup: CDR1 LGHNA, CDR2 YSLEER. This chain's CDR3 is CASSQGVPTSGSTDTQYF. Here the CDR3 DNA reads TGCGCCAGCAGCCAAGGAGTACCGACTAGCGGGAGCACAGATACGCAGTATTTT.

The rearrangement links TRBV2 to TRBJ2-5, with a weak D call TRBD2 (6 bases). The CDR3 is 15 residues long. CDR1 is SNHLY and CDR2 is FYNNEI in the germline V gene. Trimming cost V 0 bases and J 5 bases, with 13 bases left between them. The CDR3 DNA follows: TGTGCCAGCAGTGAAGCACTAGCCCGACCGGAGACCCAGTACTTC. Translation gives CASSEALARPETQYF.

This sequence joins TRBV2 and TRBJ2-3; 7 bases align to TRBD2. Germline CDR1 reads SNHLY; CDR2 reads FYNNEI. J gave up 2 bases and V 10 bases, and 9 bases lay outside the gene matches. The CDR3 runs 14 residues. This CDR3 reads CATPGGRITDTQYF. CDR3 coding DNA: TGTGCCACCCCGGGGGGACGGATCACAGATACGCAGTATTTT.